The 13 T cell receptor beta chains below all came from one sample that was sequenced in a study of response to subunit inactivated influenza vaccine. MiXCR, run by TCRdb on the RT-PCR reads, gives a single entry per CDR3 protein. The data show 560,000 or so distinct CDR3 sequences, with approximately 7.1% seen just once and around 13% held by the top ten. Sequences were derived from PBMCs from blood, sampled less than 30 months after vaccination. All receptors derive from a man aged 50 to 69 who received an inactivated influenza vaccine.

The rearrangement joins TRBV7-9 to TRBJ2-2; D unclear. Trimming removed 0 bases at V and 14 bases at J, with 4 bases between. The CDR3 contains 10 residues. Germline V gene sequence: CDR1 SEHNR, CDR2 FQNEAQ (reference sequence). CDR3 DNA sequence: TGTGCCAGCAGCTTAGCTCCACTGTTTTTT. This encodes CASSLAPLFF.

As for this clonotype: A much larger clone lies one base from this, so it may be a read error. The chain combines TRBV29-1 with TRBJ2-7; the D gene is possibly TRBD2 (7 bases). From germline, CDR1 is SQVTM and CDR2 ANQGSEA. The CDR3 consists of 11 residues. CDR3 sequence (DNA): TGCAGCGTTGAGAGGGCGGGGGCGCCTCAATTC. Protein: CSVERAGAPQF.

This clonotype was seen a few times. In DNA form, the CDR3 reads TGCAGTGCTAGCTCGGACTTCGCCGGGGAGCTGTTTTTT. This gives the protein CSASSDFAGELFF. The gene calls are TRBV20-1 and TRBJ2-2, with D perhaps TRBD2 (5 bases). Germline-derived CDR1 and CDR2 are DFQATT and SNEGSKA (reference sequence). CDR3 length: 13 amino acids. Trimming shortened V by 3 bases and J by 6 bases, and 11 bases separated the two germline ends.

The chain carries TRBV12-3 or TRBV12-4 and TRBJ1-3; D is unclear. Between the trimmed V and J ends, which lost 6 bases and 1 base, there was a span of 19 bases. The CDR3 consists of 17 residues. The CDR3 reads CASRPRTDRQSGNTIYF. The CDR3, as DNA: TGTGCCAGCAGACCTCGCACGGACCGGCAATCTGGAAACACCATATATTTT.

In this sample, this clonotype turned up a few times. V and J are TRBV6-1 and TRBJ1-4; TRBD1 might be the D (5 bases). CDR1 and CDR2 (germline): MNHNS, SASEGT. The V end was cut by 7 bases, the J end by 2 bases, with 17 bases between. This CDR3 comprises 16 residues. The CDR3 region is CASKPGRVVTNEKLFF. The DNA for the CDR3 is TGTGCCAGCAAACCGGGACGTGTCGTGACTAATGAAAAACTGTTTTTT.

The chain has TRBV2 and TRBJ2-3; 7 nucleotides align to TRBD2. Germline V gene sequence: CDR1 SNHLY, CDR2 FYNNEI. There are 18 residues in the CDR3. V gave up 4 bases and J gave up 2 bases; unmatched junction bases: 15. In DNA form, the CDR3 reads TGTGCCAGCAGTGGGAGTAATAGCGGGCGGCCAGACACAGATACGCAGTATTTT. It is translated as CASSGSNSGRPDTDTQYF.

The chain has TRBV20-1 and TRBJ1-2; D is unresolved. Germline-derived CDR1 and CDR2 are DFQATT and SNEGSKA (reference sequence). CDR3 size: 12 residues. The V end lost 5 bases, the J end lost 6 bases, and 13 bases lay between the germline ends. The CDR3 DNA reads as TGCAGTGCTCCCCGGGTGAGGGATGGCTACACCTTC. Amino acids: CSAPRVRDGYTF.

This clonotype was observed a handful of times. CDR3 DNA sequence: TGCGCCAGCAGCCCAGACAGGGAAGGTGAGCAGTTCTTC. Translated: CASSPDREGEQFF. The chain employs TRBV4-3 and TRBJ2-1; TRBD1 matches at 7 bases. Per the germline V gene, CDR1 is LGHNA and CDR2 is YSLEER. This CDR3 is built from 13 residues. Germline trimming cut 4 bases from V and 9 bases from J; bases unmatched to any gene: 6.

This clonotype was detected a few times. The chain links TRBV5-6 to TRBJ1-1; D unresolved. Germline values: CDR1 SGHDT, CDR2 YYEEEE. This CDR3 region has 14 residues. Trimming pared 1 base from V and 0 bases from J, leaving 7 bases between. In DNA form, the CDR3 reads TGTGCCAGCAGCTTGCAGTTGGTGAACACTGAAGCTTTCTTT. Amino acid sequence: CASSLQLVNTEAFF.

This clonotype was observed a handful of times. The chain uses TRBV29-1 and TRBJ2-5; D might be TRBD1 or TRBD2, each matching 5 bases. Trimming left V 4 bases short and J 5 bases short, with 14 bases between. Germline CDR1 reads SQVTM; CDR2 reads ANQGSEA. CDR3 size: 13 residues. The CDR3 DNA reads TGCAGCGTTGCATTGGGGGTTCGGGAGACCCAGTACTTC. Translating it yields CSVALGVRETQYF.

This clonotype was detected ten times or more. The chain combines TRBV10-3 with TRBJ1-1; D uncertain. The germline V gene encodes CDR1 ENHRY and CDR2 SYGVKD. This CDR3 spans 13 amino acids. V was cut by 4 bases and J by 1 base, with 7 bases left in between. CDR3: CAISGNTNTEAFF. For the CDR3, the DNA is TGTGCCATCAGTGGGAACACGAACACTGAAGCTTTCTTT.

This clonotype was seen repeatedly, ten times or more. The chain recombines TRBV2 with TRBJ2-5; possible D gene TRBD1, 6 bases. Germline assignment: CDR1 SNHLY and CDR2 FYNNEI. Trimming stripped 4 bases from V and 4 bases from J, with 10 bases between. This CDR3 is 13 amino acids long. The CDR3 region has the DNA TGTGCCAGCAGTGCGGGCAGGGGAGAGACCCAGTACTTC. Translated, it gives CASSAGRGETQYF.

For the CDR3, the DNA is TGTGCCAGCCTACCCGAAGGAGGGGCGAACACTGAAGCTTTCTTT. Protein: CASLPEGGANTEAFF. V usage is TRBV27 and J usage is TRBJ1-1; maybe TRBD1 (5 bases). Germline V gene data show CDR1 as MNHEY and CDR2 as SMNVEV (reference sequence). Deletions cut 8 bases from V and 1 base from J, with 17 bases between. The CDR3 runs 15 residues.